The 17 T cell receptor beta chains listed next were all sequenced from one sample in a study of long-term antiretroviral therapy in people with HIV. Investigators performed immunoSEQ version v3.0 at survey level. TCRdb's table, derived via immunoSEQ multiplex PCR, lists solely in-frame clones and lacks some. The top ten hold approximately 5.1% of the sample, which has about 38,000 clones, roughly 80% seen once. Sequences were derived from unsorted PBMCs, sampled 1.5 years after starting antiretroviral therapy. These receptors all come from a man aged 18 to 29 with HIV.

CDR3 loop: CASSDDPGRGELFF. In DNA form, the CDR3 reads TGTGCCAGCAGCGATGACCCAGGGCGCGGGGAGCTGTTTTTT. The J gene is TRBJ2-2, the V gene TRBV9, with D perhaps matching TRBD1 (5 bases). Deletions cut 3 bases from V and 7 bases from J, with 13 bases between. Germline V gene lookup returns CDR1 SGDLS and CDR2 YYNGEE. The CDR3 is 14 residues long. The whole variable domain, remainder taken from reference TRBV9 and TRBJ2-2, is DSGVTQTPKHLITATGQRVTLRCSPRSGDLSVYWYQQSLDQGLQFLIQYYNGEERAKGNILERFSAQQFPDLHSELNLSSLELGDSALYFCASSDDPGRGELFFGEGSRLTVL.

CDR3 sequence reads: CASSLTGVLSYEQYF. Here the CDR3 DNA reads TGTGCCAGCAGCTTAACGGGGGTTCTCTCCTACGAGCAGTACTTC. V is TRBV7-2 and J is TRBJ2-7; a weak D match, TRBD2 (6 bases). CDR1 and CDR2 from the germline V gene are SGHTA and FQGNSA. The CDR3 extends over 15 amino acids. The germline V and J ends were trimmed by 2 bases and 0 bases, with 11 bases remaining between them.

V and J are TRBV5-8 and TRBJ2-7, with D possibly TRBD1 on 5 matching bases. This CDR3 contains 17 residues. The ends were cut back, 0 bases at V and 0 bases at J, with 16 bases in the middle. Germline assignment: CDR1 SGHTS and CDR2 YDEGEE. CDR3 nucleotides: TGTGCCAGCAGCTTGGAGGGGCGGACCGTAGACTCCTACGAGCAGTACTTC. Translated, it gives CASSLEGRTVDSYEQYF. Full variable domain (outside the CDR3, taken from reference TRBV5-8 and TRBJ2-7): EAGVTQSPTHLIKTRGQQATLRCSPISGHTSVYWYQQALGLGLQFLLWYDEGEERNRGNFPPRFSGRQFPNYSSELNVNALELEDSALYLCASSLEGRTVDSYEQYFGPGTRLTVT.

The rearrangement uses TRBV19 and TRBJ1-1; TRBD1 matches at 7 bases. The J segment lost 2 bases and the V segment lost 4 bases, leaving 7 bases of the junction unmatched. Per the germline V gene, CDR1 is LNHDA and CDR2 is SQIVND (reference sequence). The CDR3 contains 15 residues. The CDR3 region is CASSTGTEFNTEAFF. The CDR3 DNA follows: TGTGCCAGTAGTACGGGGACAGAATTTAACACTGAAGCTTTCTTT. Combining the CDR3 with reference TRBV19 and TRBJ1-1 gives the whole variable domain DGGITQSPKYLFRKEGQNVTLSCEQNLNHDAMYWYRQDPGQGLRLIYYSQIVNDFQKGDIAEGYSVSREKKESFPLTVTSAQKNPTAFYLCASSTGTEFNTEAFFGQGTRLTVV.

The chain joins TRBV4-3 to TRBJ1-3, with D uncertain. This CDR3 spans 14 amino acids. V lost 5 bases, J lost 6 bases, and 14 bases lay in between. Germline loops: CDR1 LGHNA, CDR2 YSLEER. In DNA form, the CDR3 reads TGCGCCAGCAGCTACGTAGGGATACTAAACACCATATATTTT. This codes for CASSYVGILNTIYF.

The V call is TRBV19, the J call TRBJ2-7, with TRBD1 matching over 7 bases. V lost 2 bases, J lost 2 bases, and 0 bases stayed unmatched. The CDR3 covers 13 residues. Germline CDR1 LNHDA, CDR2 SQIVND (reference sequence). CDR3 protein: CASSITGAYEQYF. For the CDR3, the DNA is TGTGCCAGTAGTATAACAGGGGCCTACGAGCAGTACTTC.

The genes are TRBV5-6 and TRBJ2-5; 7 bases line up with TRBD1. From germline, CDR1 is SGHDT and CDR2 YYEEEE. V was pared by 5 bases and J by 0 bases, with 4 bases of the junction left unmatched. The CDR3 runs 14 residues. Written as DNA, the CDR3 is TGTGCCAGCAGGAGGGGACAGAACCAAGAGACCCAGTACTTC. Protein product: CASRRGQNQETQYF.

The rearrangement links TRBV5-4 to TRBJ1-1; TRBD1 is a possible D gene (5 bases). V lost 0 bases, J lost 9 bases, and 15 bases lay in between. The CDR3 contains 14 residues. CDR1 is SGHNT and CDR2 is YYREEE in the germline V gene (reference sequence). The CDR3 spells CASSLVAGGGKAFF. CDR3 bases: TGTGCCAGCAGCTTGGTAGCGGGTGGGGGTAAAGCTTTCTTT.

The chain links TRBV7-9 to TRBJ2-3; 13 bases fit TRBD2. This CDR3 has 19 residues. The germline gives CDR1 SEHNR, CDR2 FQNEAQ (reference sequence). Trimming at V came to 4 bases and at J to 0 bases, leaving 10 bases not matched to a gene. CDR3 amino acids: CASSSSLAGGPGSTDTQYF. CDR3 DNA sequence: TGTGCCAGCAGCTCCTCACTAGCGGGAGGGCCAGGGAGCACAGATACGCAGTATTTT.

The chain carries TRBV5-8 and TRBJ2-7; D gene ambiguous. The CDR3 extends over 14 amino acids. Germline V gene sequence: CDR1 SGHTS, CDR2 YDEGEE. The V end lost 3 bases, the J end lost 2 bases, and 12 bases lay between the germline ends. CDR3 bases: TGTGCCAGCAGCTCAAGAGTTTCGGCCTACGAGCAGTACTTC. Translation gives CASSSRVSAYEQYF.

The chain uses TRBV5-1 and TRBJ2-1; 11 bases match TRBD2. Trimming removed 4 bases from V and 8 bases from J; junction bases left unmatched: 11. The CDR3 is made up of 16 amino acids. The germline gives CDR1 SGHRS, CDR2 YFSETQ. The CDR3, as DNA: TGCGCCAGCAGCGTTATAGCGGGAGGGCCTTTCGATGAGCAGTTCTTC. Protein sequence: CASSVIAGGPFDEQFF.

J is TRBJ2-1 and V is TRBV7-9; D not certain. Germline V lookup: CDR1 SEHNR, CDR2 FQNEAQ (reference sequence). CDR3 length: 14 amino acids. Deletions cut 3 bases from V and 9 bases from J, with 15 bases between. The CDR3 reads CASSFDPIWAEQFF. In nucleotides, the CDR3 is TGTGCCAGCAGCTTTGACCCGATCTGGGCTGAGCAGTTCTTC.

In DNA, the CDR3 is TGTGCCACCAGCAGAGATGGTAGGGGCGAGCAGTACTTC. It is translated as CATSRDGRGEQYF. This chain connects TRBV15 to TRBJ2-7; D perhaps matches TRBD1 (5 bases). The CDR3 has 13 amino acids. Trimming stripped 0 bases from V and 6 bases from J, with 9 bases between. The germline gives CDR1 LNHNV, CDR2 YYDKDF (reference sequence).

The CDR3 reads CAGPQGQHEKLFF. DNA of the CDR3: TGTGCCGGGCCCCAGGGACAACATGAAAAACTGTTTTTT. The chain uses TRBV27 and TRBJ1-4; D possibly corresponds to TRBD1 (6 bases). Germline loops: CDR1 MNHEY, CDR2 SMNVEV (reference sequence). Trimming removed 11 bases at V and 6 bases at J, with 16 bases between. The CDR3 is 13 residues long.

The V call is TRBV20-1, the J call TRBJ2-1; D not resolved. The V end was cut by 8 bases, the J end by 4 bases, with 9 bases between. The CDR3 runs 11 residues. Germline values: CDR1 DFQATT, CDR2 SNEGSKA (reference sequence). This CDR3 is CSPLIYNEQFF. The DNA for the CDR3 is TGCAGTCCCCTGATTTACAATGAGCAGTTCTTC.

This clone came up a few times. CDR3 residues: CASPLQGLALLAYEQYF. For the CDR3, the DNA is TGTGCCAGTCCTCTTCAGGGACTAGCCTTACTAGCGTACGAGCAGTACTTC. The rearrangement uses TRBV19 and TRBJ2-7; 9 bases match TRBD2. V lost 8 bases, J lost 4 bases, and 18 bases stayed unmatched. The CDR3 runs to 17 residues. Germline V gene lookup returns CDR1 LNHDA and CDR2 SQIVND (reference sequence).

This clone was recorded once. V usage is TRBV6-4 and J usage is TRBJ2-5, with 9 bases identical to TRBD1. After removal of 10 bases from V and 4 bases from J, the junction contained 7 bases not matched to a gene. There are 13 residues in the CDR3. Germline assignment: CDR1 MRHNA and CDR2 SNTAGT. CDR3 sequence (DNA): TGTGCCAACCTCCCGGACAGGGGAGAGACCCAGTACTTC. Translation gives CANLPDRGETQYF.